This TCR beta chain was identified in a study of OX40 agonist ivuxolimab in advanced cancers. For the study at large: The eligibility criteria allowed prior anti-PD-1, anti-PD-L1 or anti-CTLA-4 therapy, and roughly 39% had some. Findings and limits, study-wide: The average count of expanded clones was higher among CD8+ T cells than among CD4+.

Remarks on this clone: Its target is unknown.

Trimming removed 6 bases at V and 3 bases at J, with 11 bases between. This CDR3 is built from 13 residues. CDR1 is SGHTA and CDR2 is FQGTGA in the germline V gene. The method was immunoSEQ multiplex PCR; TCRdb's version includes in-frame clones alone and lacks a portion of them. The data contain 80,000 to 100,000 clones, 94% of them singletons. The chain combines TRBV7-3 with TRBJ2-5; D gene uncertain. The specimen comprised CD4+ or CD8+ T cells sorted from blood, sampled in a trial of the OX40 agonist ivuxolimab. The TCR comes from an adult with an advanced solid tumor such as melanoma, head and neck, liver or kidney cancer. The CDR3 DNA is TGTGCCAGCAGTCCCGATCCCGAAGAGACCCAGTACTTC. Amino acid sequence: CASSPDPEETQYF.